The present T cell receptor beta chain was sequenced within a study of spatial heterogeneity in lung cancer. Study overall: The study consistently detected more beta-chain than alpha-chain sequences.

This clonotype was seen a handful of times. Trimming cost V 4 bases and J 4 bases; bases outside gene matches: 6. The CDR3 totals 15 residues. Germline-derived CDR1 and CDR2 are SGHTA and FQGNSA. The library protocol tagged each TCR cDNA with a unique molecular identifier. TCRdb reprocessed the 5' RACE reads via MiXCR and lists one record per CDR3 protein. The table has tens of thousands of distinct CDR3 sequences, 15% to 25% seen once. Specified time point: sample taken at primary tumor resection. The authors sequenced whole RNA from tumor, nontumor lung or frozen PBMC without sorting. The donor group consisted of roughly 70 patients who had untreated, early-stage non-small cell lung cancer.

Sequenced here: PBMCs, sampled at surgery. The chain couples TRBV7-2 to TRBJ2-2, with 7 bases aligning to TRBD1. The sequence was obtained from a male donor with early-stage non-small cell lung cancer. The CDR3 reads CASSSRQGGTGELFF. CDR3 sequence (DNA): TGTGCCAGCAGCTCTCGACAGGGTGGCACCGGGGAGCTGTTTTTT.